This T cell receptor (beta chain) was captured in a study of OX40 agonist ivuxolimab in advanced cancers. Study outcomes and limitations: Those patients achieving a partial response at 0.1-3.0 mg/kg showed among the lowest clonal expansion. Expanded peripheral T cells had an undetermined antigen specificity. Some patients without response likewise showed low normalized clonal expansion.

The CDR3 covers 15 residues. Germline V gene data show CDR1 as SGHRS and CDR2 as YFSETQ. The ends were cut back, 0 bases at V and 2 bases at J, with 12 bases in the middle. It was autoimmune disease history or systemic immunosuppression that excluded patients. Concerning this clone itself: Its antigen is unidentified.

Assay: immunoSEQ multiplex PCR; the TCRdb copy retains only in-frame clones and omits some. The sample includes more than 55,000 clones, around 88% seen only once; the top ten take less than 0.8%. The chain joins TRBV5-1 to TRBJ2-7, with D uncertain. The source is an adult with an advanced solid tumor such as melanoma, head and neck, liver or kidney cancer. The source material was CD4+ or CD8+ T cells sorted from blood, sampled in a trial of the OX40 agonist ivuxolimab. The CDR3 bases are TGCGCCAGCAGCTTGGACACGTTCAAACCCTACGAGCAGTACTTC. This translates into CASSLDTFKPYEQYF.